The source of this TCR beta chain is a study of Ad26.COV2.S vaccination and SARS-CoV-2 variants. Overall study: Intramuscular Ad26.COV2.S doses were given once or twice, 56 days apart. Study-wide results and limits: People given the vaccine had a wider spike-specific TCR breadth than placebo recipients did. Whether participants received vaccine or placebo, their non-spike TCR breadth was similar.

Germline V gene lookup returns CDR1 SGHVS and CDR2 FQNEAQ. J gave up 4 bases and V 4 bases, and 8 bases lay outside the gene matches. The CDR3 totals 18 residues. To note about this clone: What it binds is not known.

As for treatment: roughly 18 received Ad26.COV2.S at low or high dose, single or two shots; 5 received placebo; per-sample allocation not given. Collection of the samples took place on day 63 after the first injection of vaccine or placebo. Here immunoSEQ multiplex PCR was the method, and the copy in TCRdb shows in-frame clones only, minus some. This table has 350,000 to 500,000 clones, roughly 89% appearing once. This sequence was found in a person between 18 and 59 years old who received the Ad26.COV2.S COVID-19 vaccine or a placebo. The chain joins TRBV7-8 to TRBJ2-1, with 15 bases fitting TRBD2. Sequenced material: peripheral blood, taken in a trial of Ad26.COV2.S vaccine versus placebo. This chain's CDR3 is CASSWTGTSGGRYNEQFF. The CDR3, as DNA: TGTGCCAGCAGCTGGACCGGGACTAGCGGGGGGAGATACAATGAGCAGTTCTTC.